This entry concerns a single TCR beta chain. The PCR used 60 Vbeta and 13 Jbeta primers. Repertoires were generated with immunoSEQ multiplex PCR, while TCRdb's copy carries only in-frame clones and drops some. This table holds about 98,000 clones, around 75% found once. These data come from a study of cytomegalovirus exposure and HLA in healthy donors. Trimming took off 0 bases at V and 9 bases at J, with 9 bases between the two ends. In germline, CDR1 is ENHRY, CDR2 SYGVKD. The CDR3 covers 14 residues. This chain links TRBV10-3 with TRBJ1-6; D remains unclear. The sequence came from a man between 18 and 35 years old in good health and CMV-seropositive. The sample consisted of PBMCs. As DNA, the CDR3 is TGTGCCATCAGTGAGTCGGGAGGTAGTTCACCCCTCCACTTT. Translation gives CAISESGGSSPLHF.